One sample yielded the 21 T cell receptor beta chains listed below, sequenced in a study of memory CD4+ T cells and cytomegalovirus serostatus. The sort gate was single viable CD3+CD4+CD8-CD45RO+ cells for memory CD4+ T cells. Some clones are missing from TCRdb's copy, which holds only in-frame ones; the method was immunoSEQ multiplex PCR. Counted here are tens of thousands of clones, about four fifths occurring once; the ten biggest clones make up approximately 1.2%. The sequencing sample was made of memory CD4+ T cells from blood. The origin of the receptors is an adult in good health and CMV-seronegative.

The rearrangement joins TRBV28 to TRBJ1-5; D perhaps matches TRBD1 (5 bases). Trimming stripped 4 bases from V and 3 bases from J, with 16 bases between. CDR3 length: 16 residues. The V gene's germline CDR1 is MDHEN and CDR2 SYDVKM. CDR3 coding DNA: TGTGCCAGCAGTTCCCCAACCTCGGGGGACAATCAGCCCCAGCATTTT. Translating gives CASSSPTSGDNQPQHF.

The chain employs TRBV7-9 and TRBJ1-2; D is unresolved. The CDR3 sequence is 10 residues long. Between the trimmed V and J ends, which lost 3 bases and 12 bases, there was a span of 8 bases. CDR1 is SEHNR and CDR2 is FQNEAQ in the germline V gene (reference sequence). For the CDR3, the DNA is TGTGCCAGCAGCTTGATACAGCACACCTTC. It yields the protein CASSLIQHTF. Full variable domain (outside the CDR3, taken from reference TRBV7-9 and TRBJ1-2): DTGVSQNPRHKITKRGQNVTFRCDPISEHNRLYWYRQTLGQGPEFLTYFQNEAQLEKSRLLSDRFSAERPKGSFSTLEIQRTEQGDSAMYLCASSLIQHTFGSGTRLTVV.

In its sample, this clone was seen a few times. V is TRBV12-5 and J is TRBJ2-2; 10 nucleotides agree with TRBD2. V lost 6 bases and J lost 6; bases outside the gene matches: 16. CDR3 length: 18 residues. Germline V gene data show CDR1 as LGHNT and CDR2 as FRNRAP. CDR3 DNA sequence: TGTGCTAGTGGGCCCTCTCGCCTAGCGGGAGTCGGTGCCGGGGAGCTGTTTTTT. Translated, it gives CASGPSRLAGVGAGELFF.

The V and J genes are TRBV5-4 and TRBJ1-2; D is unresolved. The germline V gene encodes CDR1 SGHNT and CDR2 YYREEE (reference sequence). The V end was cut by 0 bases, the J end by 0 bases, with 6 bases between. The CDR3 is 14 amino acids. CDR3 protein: CASSLDAANYGYTF. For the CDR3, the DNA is TGTGCCAGCAGCTTGGACGCAGCTAACTATGGCTACACCTTC.

The CDR3 bases are TGTGCCTGGAGTAGCGGATCCGGGGAGCTGTTTTTT. Encoded protein: CAWSSGSGELFF. The chain joins TRBV30 to TRBJ2-2; TRBD2 might be the D (5 bases). The length of the CDR3 is 12 residues. The germline V gene has CDR1 GTSNPN and CDR2 SVGIG (reference sequence). The V end lost 2 bases, the J end lost 6 bases, and 7 bases lay between the germline ends.

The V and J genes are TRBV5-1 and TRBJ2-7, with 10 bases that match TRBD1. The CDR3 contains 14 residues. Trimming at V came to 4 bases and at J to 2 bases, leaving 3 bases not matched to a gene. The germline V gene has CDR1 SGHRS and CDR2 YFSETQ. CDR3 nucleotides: TGCGCCAGCAGCGCGGGACAGGGGACCTACGAGCAGTACTTC. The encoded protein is CASSAGQGTYEQYF. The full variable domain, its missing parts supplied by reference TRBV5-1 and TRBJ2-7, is KAGVTQTPRYLIKTRGQQVTLSCSPISGHRSVSWYQQTPGQGLQFLFEYFSETQRNKGNFPGRFSGRQFSNSRSEMNVSTLELGDSALYLCASSAGQGTYEQYFGPGTRLTVT.

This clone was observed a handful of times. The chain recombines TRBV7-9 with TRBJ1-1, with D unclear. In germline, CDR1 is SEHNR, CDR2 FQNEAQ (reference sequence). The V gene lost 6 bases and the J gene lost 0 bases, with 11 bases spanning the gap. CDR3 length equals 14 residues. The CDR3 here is CASRPNLMNTEAFF. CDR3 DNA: TGTGCCAGCAGGCCCAATCTGATGAACACTGAAGCTTTCTTT.

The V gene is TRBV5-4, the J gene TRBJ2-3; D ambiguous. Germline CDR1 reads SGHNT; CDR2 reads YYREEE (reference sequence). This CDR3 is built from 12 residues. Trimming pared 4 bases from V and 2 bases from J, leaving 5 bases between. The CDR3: CASSTDTDTQYF. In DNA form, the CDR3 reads TGTGCCAGCAGCACGGACACAGATACGCAGTATTTT.

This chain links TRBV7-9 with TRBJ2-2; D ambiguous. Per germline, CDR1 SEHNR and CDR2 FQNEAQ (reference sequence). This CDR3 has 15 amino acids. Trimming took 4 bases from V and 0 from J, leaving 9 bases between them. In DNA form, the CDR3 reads TGTGCCAGCAGCTCCCCCCTAGCGAACACCGGGGAGCTGTTTTTT. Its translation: CASSSPLANTGELFF.

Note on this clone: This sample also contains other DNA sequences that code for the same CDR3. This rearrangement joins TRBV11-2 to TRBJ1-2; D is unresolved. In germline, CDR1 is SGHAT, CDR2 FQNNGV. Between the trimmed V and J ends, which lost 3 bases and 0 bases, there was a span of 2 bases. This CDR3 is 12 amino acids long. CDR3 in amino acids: CASSFSNYGYTF. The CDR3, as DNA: TGTGCCAGCAGCTTCTCTAACTATGGCTACACCTTC.

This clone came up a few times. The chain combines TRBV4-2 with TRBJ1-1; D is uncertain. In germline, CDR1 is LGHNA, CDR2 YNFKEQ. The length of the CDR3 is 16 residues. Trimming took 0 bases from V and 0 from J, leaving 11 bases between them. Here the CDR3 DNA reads TGTGCCAGCAGCCAAGAGGCCTCAGGAATGAACACTGAAGCTTTCTTT. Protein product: CASSQEASGMNTEAFF.

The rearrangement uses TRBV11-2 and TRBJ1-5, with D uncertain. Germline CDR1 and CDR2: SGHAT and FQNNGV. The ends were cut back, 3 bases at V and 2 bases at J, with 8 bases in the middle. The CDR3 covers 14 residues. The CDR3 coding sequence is TGTGCCAGCAGCTTTATAGGTGGCAATCAGCCCCAGCATTTT. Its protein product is CASSFIGGNQPQHF.

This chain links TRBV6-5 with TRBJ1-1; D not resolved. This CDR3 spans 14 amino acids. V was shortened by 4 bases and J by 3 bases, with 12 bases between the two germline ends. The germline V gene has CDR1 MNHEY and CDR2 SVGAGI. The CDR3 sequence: CASSSTATDTEAFF. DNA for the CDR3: TGTGCCAGCAGTTCCACAGCAACGGACACTGAAGCTTTCTTT.

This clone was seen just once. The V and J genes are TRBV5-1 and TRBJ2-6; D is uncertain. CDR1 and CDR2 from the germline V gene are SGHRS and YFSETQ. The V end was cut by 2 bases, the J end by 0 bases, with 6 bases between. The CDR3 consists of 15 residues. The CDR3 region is CASSLGGSGANVLTF. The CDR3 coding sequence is TGCGCCAGCAGCTTAGGTGGCTCTGGGGCCAACGTCCTGACTTTC.

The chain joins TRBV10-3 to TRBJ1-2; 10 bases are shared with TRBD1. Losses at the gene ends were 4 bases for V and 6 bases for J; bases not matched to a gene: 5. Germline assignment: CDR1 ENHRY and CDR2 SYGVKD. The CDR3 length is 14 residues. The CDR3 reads CAISGGTGEHGYTF. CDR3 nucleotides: TGTGCCATCAGTGGGGGGACAGGGGAGCATGGCTACACCTTC.

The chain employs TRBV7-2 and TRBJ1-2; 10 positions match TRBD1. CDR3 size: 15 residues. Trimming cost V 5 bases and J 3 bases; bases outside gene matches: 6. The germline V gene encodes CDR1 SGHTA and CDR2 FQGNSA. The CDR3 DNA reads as TGTGCCAGCAGCCCCCGACAGGGGGCCCACTATGGCTACACCTTC. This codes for CASSPRQGAHYGYTF.

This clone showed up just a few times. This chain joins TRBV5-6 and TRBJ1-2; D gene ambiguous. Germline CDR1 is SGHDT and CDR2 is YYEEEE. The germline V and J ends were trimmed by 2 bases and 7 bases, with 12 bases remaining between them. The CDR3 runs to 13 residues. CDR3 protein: CASSLSGQLGYTF. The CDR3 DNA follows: TGTGCCAGCAGCTTAAGTGGGCAGCTTGGCTACACCTTC.

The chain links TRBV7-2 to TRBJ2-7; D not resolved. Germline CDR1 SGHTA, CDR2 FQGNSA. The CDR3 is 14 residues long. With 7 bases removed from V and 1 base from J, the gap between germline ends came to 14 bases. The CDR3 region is CASTLSAVSYEQYF. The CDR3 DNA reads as TGTGCCAGCACCCTTTCTGCGGTTTCCTACGAGCAGTACTTC. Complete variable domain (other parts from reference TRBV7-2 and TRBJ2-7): GAGVSQSPSNKVTEKGKDVELRCDPISGHTALYWYRQSLGQGLEFLIYFQGNSAPDKSGLPSDRFSAERTGGSVSTLTIQRTQQEDSAVYLCASTLSAVSYEQYFGPGTRLTVT.

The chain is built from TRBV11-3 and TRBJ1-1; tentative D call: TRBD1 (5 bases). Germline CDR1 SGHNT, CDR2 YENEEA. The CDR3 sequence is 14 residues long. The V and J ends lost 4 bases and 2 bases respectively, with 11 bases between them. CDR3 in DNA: TGTGCCAGCAGCTGGGGACGGAGTAACACTGAAGCTTTCTTT. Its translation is CASSWGRSNTEAFF.

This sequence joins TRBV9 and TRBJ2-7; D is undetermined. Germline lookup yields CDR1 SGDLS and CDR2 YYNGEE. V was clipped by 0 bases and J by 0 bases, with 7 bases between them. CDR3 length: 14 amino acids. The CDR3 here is CASSVDQSSYEQYF. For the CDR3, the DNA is TGTGCCAGCAGCGTAGATCAGAGCTCCTACGAGCAGTACTTC.

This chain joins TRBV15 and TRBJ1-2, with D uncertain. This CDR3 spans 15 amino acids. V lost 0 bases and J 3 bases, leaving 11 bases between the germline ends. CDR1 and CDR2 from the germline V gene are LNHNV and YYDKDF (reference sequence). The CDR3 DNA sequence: TGTGCCACCAGCAGAGATAATAGCCCCGACTATGGCTACACCTTC. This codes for CATSRDNSPDYGYTF.